This TCR beta chain comes out of a study of T cell responses to AZD1222 COVID-19 vaccine. Worth noting for this clone: Its antigen is not identified.

Points from the study as a whole: White British people made up most donors, females outnumbered males, and clonal diversity was possibly underestimated. CD4 TCRs associated with vaccination spanned spike, dominating at 160-218 and 743-854. Researchers took repertoire samples only after the peak T cell response had come.

TCRdb's table, derived via immunoSEQ multiplex PCR, lists solely in-frame clones and lacks some. Among 110,000 to 150,000 clones listed, 70% to 90% were seen once. There are 14 residues in the CDR3. V was shortened by 1 base and J by 5 bases, with 11 bases between the two germline ends. Germline CDR1 is SGHVS and CDR2 is FQNEAQ. The sample in question was peripheral blood, obtained on day 0 of AZD1222 vaccination. The TCR originated in an adult in good health. The V gene is TRBV7-8, the J gene TRBJ1-1; D perhaps matches TRBD1 (5 bases). CDR3 sequence (DNA): TGTGCCAGCAGCTTAGAGAGTCGGACAACTGAAGCTTTCTTT. Translation gives CASSLESRTTEAFF.